This TCR beta chain was documented in a study of OX40 agonist ivuxolimab in advanced cancers. Study results and caveats: Doses of 0.1 to 3.0 mg/kg were accompanied by clonal expansion of CD4+ and CD8+ blood T cells by week 6.

Sequenced by immunoSEQ multiplex PCR; TCRdb stores in-frame clones only, minus some. This sample has tens of thousands of clones, with about 95% found just once. Deletions cut 0 bases from V and 10 bases from J, with 13 bases between. Per germline, CDR1 MGHRA and CDR2 YSYEKL. The CDR3 is 14 residues long. This clone was counted once. No antigen is known for it. The material was CD4+ or CD8+ T cells sorted from blood, obtained in a trial of the OX40 agonist ivuxolimab. The clonotype comes from an adult with an advanced solid tumor such as melanoma, head and neck, liver or kidney cancer. The chain has TRBV4-1 and TRBJ1-5; no clear D gene. In nucleotides, the CDR3 is TGCGCCAGCAGCCAAGAATCCTCTTTGCCCCCCCAGCATTTT. Its protein product is CASSQESSLPPQHF.